The source of this T cell receptor (beta chain) is a study of blood T cell repertoires in COVID-19. Sequencing used immunoSEQ multiplex PCR; TCRdb keeps in-frame clones, though not all of them. The sample carries about 200,000 clones, 75% to 90% recorded once. This clone occurred a few times. Germline assignment: CDR1 LGHDT and CDR2 YNNKEL (reference sequence). The CDR3 has 16 amino acids. V was pared by 5 bases and J by 0 bases, with 14 bases between. Material for sequencing was peripheral blood. This sequence was found in a woman between 65 and 79 years old with COVID-19, enrolled during active disease. The chain is built from TRBV3-1 (or the pseudogene TRBV3-2) and TRBJ1-3; the D is unclear. CDR3 nucleotides: TGTGCCAGCAGCTATGGGAGCACAATCTCTGGAAACACCATATATTTT. This translates into CASSYGSTISGNTIYF.